This T cell receptor (beta chain) was identified in a study of radiation and T cells in renal cell carcinoma. Overall study findings and caveats: In blood, top tumor clones expanded by 2 weeks, shrinking by 4. Without pretreatment biopsies, baseline tumor clonotype presence was undetermined.

Time point denoted: blood 4 weeks post-SBRT, at nephrectomy. Noted treatment: 15 Gy SBRT to primary tumor, nephrectomy 4 weeks later. After SBRT, blood was collected at 2 and 4 weeks, plus baseline. Clones were read by immunoSEQ multiplex PCR, and TCRdb kept only the in-frame ones, dropping some. Among around 180,000 clones, about 87% were seen once, and the ten largest hold around 11%. As concerns this clone: Its antigen is not known.

The clonotype originates from a woman in her fifties or sixties with renal cell carcinoma. The source material was blood, sampled from a patient whose treatment included radiotherapy and nephrectomy.

The CDR3 bases are TGTGCCAGCAGCTTCCCCGCTTCGTCTGGAAACACCATATATTTT. As protein: CASSFPASSGNTIYF. The chain uses TRBV11-2 and TRBJ1-3; the D is unclear. Germline V lookup: CDR1 SGHAT, CDR2 FQNNGV. The CDR3 has 15 residues. Trimming took off 3 bases at V and 1 base at J, with 10 bases between the two ends.